A single sample is the source of the 29 T cell receptor beta chains below, sequenced in a study of blood T cells in healthy people across ages. Using a J-beta primer mix together with a sample-barcoded 5' primer, a second PCR was run for roughly 7 to 12 cycles. MiXCR, applied by TCRdb to the 5' RACE reads, yields one record per CDR3 protein. The sample consists of 750,000 to 950,000 distinct CDR3 sequences, about 55% of them appearing once. Specimen: blood. Every receptor here comes from an elderly man in good health.

In its sample, this clonotype was seen a few times. The chain recombines TRBV27 with TRBJ2-3; D unresolved. Germline V gives CDR1 MNHEY, CDR2 SMNVEV (reference sequence). V was trimmed by 4 bases and J by 2 bases, leaving 4 bases between them. The CDR3 length is 12 residues. CDR3 protein: CASSSITDTQYF. The CDR3 DNA sequence: TGTGCCAGCAGTTCTATCACAGATACGCAGTATTTT.

The CDR3, as DNA: TGTGCCAGCAGTCGTAGCGGGAGGGCCTTATCCCATGAGCAGTTCTTC. This translates into CASSRSGRALSHEQFF. This chain links TRBV6-1 with TRBJ2-1, with 11 bases matching TRBD2. CDR3 length equals 16 residues. CDR1 and CDR2 from the germline V gene are MNHNS and SASEGT. Trimming removed 5 bases from V and 8 bases from J; junction bases left unmatched: 11.

This clonotype showed up just a few times. The chain recombines TRBV29-1 with TRBJ1-2; D remains ambiguous. The V end lost 6 bases, the J end lost 4 bases, and 15 bases lay between the germline ends. The germline V gene has CDR1 SQVTM and CDR2 ANQGSEA. The CDR3 spans 13 residues. The CDR3 DNA reads TGCAGCGTCCTCCTCCAGTCACGCTATGGCTACACCTTC. It codes for CSVLLQSRYGYTF.

The chain employs TRBV20-1 and TRBJ2-3, with no clear D. The CDR3 loop spans 13 amino acids. Trimming pared 5 bases from V and 1 base from J, leaving 10 bases between. Germline-derived CDR1 and CDR2 are DFQATT and SNEGSKA (reference sequence). The CDR3 coding sequence is TGCAGTGCTTCAAAGTCGGGCACAGATACGCAGTATTTT. Translation gives CSASKSGTDTQYF.

The chain employs TRBV14 and TRBJ2-7, with 11 bases that match TRBD2. The CDR3 runs 17 residues. Germline CDR1 reads SGHDN; CDR2 reads FVKESK. Germline trimming cut 0 bases from V and 7 bases from J; bases unmatched to any gene: 11. CDR3 region: CASSQDRLAGSLGEQYF. For the CDR3, the DNA is TGTGCCAGCAGCCAAGATCGACTAGCGGGATCCTTGGGAGAGCAGTACTTC.

The rearrangement joins TRBV28 to TRBJ1-5; D unresolved. V lost 5 bases and J 9 bases, leaving 8 bases between the germline ends. Germline V gene lookup returns CDR1 MDHEN and CDR2 SYDVKM. The CDR3 sequence is 11 residues long. CDR3: CASSKNRPQHF. CDR3 nucleotide sequence: TGTGCCAGCAGTAAGAACAGGCCCCAGCATTTT.

This rearrangement joins TRBV25-1 to TRBJ1-1; unclear D gene. Trimming took 8 bases from V and 3 from J, leaving 10 bases between them. There are 12 residues in the CDR3. Germline V gene lookup returns CDR1 MGHDK and CDR2 SYGVNS. The CDR3 sequence: CASGWRDTEAFF. The CDR3 DNA reads TGTGCCAGCGGATGGAGGGACACTGAAGCTTTCTTT.

This clonotype has only a few counts. This rearrangement joins TRBV6-1 to TRBJ2-1; 12 bases map to TRBD2. The CDR3 has 19 residues. Trimming at V came to 5 bases and at J to 8 bases, leaving 19 bases not matched to a gene. Germline loops: CDR1 MNHNS, CDR2 SASEGT. The CDR3 protein is CASSTPTTSGRGGSYEQFF. Here the CDR3 DNA reads TGTGCCAGCAGTACCCCCACGACTAGCGGGAGAGGGGGTTCTTATGAGCAGTTCTTC.

This chain joins TRBV18 and TRBJ1-2; 7 nucleotides match TRBD1. Germline values: CDR1 KGHSH, CDR2 LQKENI. This CDR3 spans 14 amino acids. After removal of 2 bases from V and 4 bases from J, the junction contained 4 bases not matched to a gene. CDR3 sequence: CASSPDRVPYGYTF. The CDR3 DNA reads as TGTGCCAGCTCACCAGACAGGGTCCCCTATGGCTACACCTTC.

This clonotype showed up just a few times. The V call is TRBV9, the J call TRBJ2-7, with 13 nucleotides matching TRBD2. The CDR3 has 17 amino acids. Germline assignment: CDR1 SGDLS and CDR2 YYNGEE. Trimming cost V 3 bases and J 2 bases; bases outside gene matches: 8. The CDR3 bases are TGTGCCAGCAGCGGGGGGACTAGCGGGAAAGGTACCTACGAGCAGTACTTC. Its translation: CASSGGTSGKGTYEQYF.

In regard to this clonotype: A much larger clone differs from this one at a single base, so this may be a read error. The chain employs TRBV29-1 and TRBJ2-4, with D uncertain. With the DNA end fitting TRBJ2-7 better, the J assignment may be wrong. CDR3 size: 15 residues. Germline V gives CDR1 SQVTM, CDR2 ANQGSEA. The CDR3 sequence: CCVEDSGQAPYEQYF. The CDR3 DNA reads TGCTGCGTTGAAGATAGTGGGCAGGCCCCCTACGAGCAGTACTTC.

The rearrangement uses TRBV28 and TRBJ2-4, with TRBD2 as a possible D gene (5 bases). CDR1 is MDHEN, CDR2 SYDVKM, per germline. This CDR3 is 16 amino acids long. V lost 3 bases and J lost 2, with 14 bases in between. CDR3 protein: CASSFPGMGTKNIQYF. In DNA, the CDR3 is TGTGCCAGCAGTTTCCCGGGGATGGGGACCAAAAACATTCAGTACTTC.

Concerning this clonotype: The junction does not match germline at one end; this may be a read error. CDR3 sequence (DNA): TGTGCCAGCTCAGCGTCGGGGAACTATGGCTACATCTTC. Translating it yields CASSASGNYGYIF. The chain combines TRBV18 with TRBJ1-2; D not resolved. The germline V gene has CDR1 KGHSH and CDR2 LQKENI. The CDR3 contains 13 residues. The full variable domain, its missing parts supplied by reference TRBV18 and TRBJ1-2, is NAGVMQNPRHLVRRRGQEARLRCSPMKGHSHVYWYRQLPEEGLKFMVYLQKENIIDESGMPKERFSAEFPKEGPSILRIQQVVRGDSAAYFCASSASGNYGYIFGSGTRLTVV.

This rearrangement joins TRBV20-1 to TRBJ2-5, with D perhaps matching TRBD1 (5 bases). V lost 2 bases and J 11 bases, leaving 18 bases between the germline ends. CDR1 and CDR2 (germline): DFQATT, SNEGSKA (reference sequence). The CDR3 is made up of 13 amino acids. CDR3 loop: CSARRTPSREQYF. In DNA, the CDR3 is TGCAGTGCTAGACGGACACCGAGTCGAGAGCAGTACTTC.

The rearrangement joins TRBV6-6 to TRBJ2-1; 10 bases line up with TRBD2. This CDR3 has 17 amino acids. Trimming at V came to 6 bases and at J to 4 bases, leaving 12 bases not matched to a gene. Germline-derived CDR1 and CDR2 are MNHNY and SVGAGI (reference sequence). CDR3 region: CASSSPGLAAIYNEQFF. The CDR3 nucleotides read TGTGCCAGCAGCTCACCTGGACTAGCGGCTATTTACAATGAGCAGTTCTTC.

The V and J genes are TRBV12-3 or TRBV12-4 and TRBJ2-7, with TRBD1 as a possible D gene (6 bases). Deletions cut 5 bases from V and 1 base from J, with 15 bases between. The CDR3 sequence is 15 residues long. In DNA form, the CDR3 reads TGTGCCAGCAGTCCCTCCCGTACAGGGTCCTACGAGCAGTACTTC. Translating gives CASSPSRTGSYEQYF.

The chain is built from TRBV5-1 and TRBJ1-4; D gene ambiguous. From germline, CDR1 is SGHRS and CDR2 YFSETQ. The CDR3 is 13 amino acids. Deletions cut 0 bases from V and 10 bases from J, with 10 bases between. CDR3 in amino acids: CASSLEIAGKLFF. In DNA form, the CDR3 reads TGCGCCAGCAGCTTGGAAATCGCCGGAAAACTGTTTTTT.

The rearrangement joins TRBV20-1 to TRBJ2-4, with a weak D call TRBD2 (5 bases). V was pared by 4 bases and J by 11 bases, with 12 bases between. Germline V gene sequence: CDR1 DFQATT, CDR2 SNEGSKA (reference sequence). The CDR3 is made up of 11 amino acids. The CDR3 sequence: CSAKEGILQYF. The CDR3 DNA is TGCAGTGCTAAAGAGGGCATCCTTCAGTACTTC.

This clonotype has only a few counts. The genes are TRBV6-2 or TRBV6-3 and TRBJ2-7; the D is unclear. V was pared by 6 bases and J by 0 bases, with 9 bases between. The CDR3 is 13 amino acids. Germline CDR1 MNHEY, CDR2 SVGEGT. CDR3 DNA: TGTGCCAGCAGACCTCTTGGCTCCTACGAGCAGTACTTC. Translation gives CASRPLGSYEQYF.

This clonotype was detected a few times. V usage is TRBV5-1 and J usage is TRBJ2-3; weak D call: TRBD2 (6 bases). Trimming pared 1 base from V and 0 bases from J, leaving 15 bases between. The CDR3 totals 17 residues. In germline, CDR1 is SGHRS, CDR2 YFSETQ. This chain's CDR3 is CASSLLERVTSTDTQYF. CDR3 DNA: TGCGCCAGCAGCTTGTTGGAGCGGGTAACTAGCACAGATACGCAGTATTTT.

The chain has TRBV5-1 and TRBJ2-3, with D perhaps matching TRBD1 (6 bases). This CDR3 has 14 amino acids. Deletions cut 1 base from V and 14 bases from J, with 20 bases between. CDR1 is SGHRS, CDR2 YFSETQ, per germline. DNA of the CDR3: TGCGCCAGCAGCTTGCCAGGACAGCACAGAGACGCGTATTTT. It is translated as CASSLPGQHRDAYF.

This clonotype was observed a few times. The V call is TRBV7-9, the J call TRBJ2-4; 12 positions agree with TRBD1. V trimming: 5 bases; J trimming: 1 base; junction bases outside the gene matches: 9. CDR1 and CDR2 (germline): SEHNR, FQNEAQ (reference sequence). The CDR3 consists of 18 residues. The CDR3 DNA is TGTGCCAGCAGCGGGGGACAGGGGGCTAGATTGGCCAAAAACATTCAGTACTTC. Translated, it gives CASSGGQGARLAKNIQYF.

The chain employs TRBV6-4 and TRBJ2-4; no clear D gene. V was pared by 0 bases and J by 13 bases, with 7 bases between. Germline V lookup: CDR1 MRHNA, CDR2 SNTAGT. The CDR3 contains 11 residues. CDR3 sequence: CASSDSIRQYF. The DNA of the CDR3 is TGTGCCAGCAGTGACTCGATACGGCAGTACTTC.

CDR3 amino acids: CASSLSLAGAGELFF. The CDR3 DNA sequence: TGTGCCAGCAGTTTGAGTCTAGCGGGAGCCGGGGAGCTGTTTTTT. The chain joins TRBV12-3 or TRBV12-4 to TRBJ2-2; TRBD2 aligns across 10 bases. The V and J ends lost 3 bases and 6 bases, in that order; junction bases with no gene match: 4. The length of the CDR3 is 15 residues.

In this sample, this clonotype turned up a few times. V is TRBV6-2 or TRBV6-3 and J is TRBJ1-2; no firm D call. The germline CDR1 and CDR2 sequences are MNHEY and SVGEGT. The length of the CDR3 is 14 residues. Trimming removed 5 bases at V and 0 bases at J, with 10 bases between. The CDR3 nucleotides read TGTGCCAGCAGTAGAGGGTCTTCTAACTATGGCTACACCTTC. Its translation: CASSRGSSNYGYTF.

This clonotype has just a few counts. V and J are TRBV9 and TRBJ2-5, with D perhaps assigned TRBD1 or TRBD2 (5 bases each). The V gene's germline CDR1 is SGDLS and CDR2 YYNGEE. This CDR3 is 16 amino acids long. The germline V and J ends were trimmed by 3 bases and 5 bases, with 20 bases remaining between them. CDR3 amino acids: CASSAQGGHSEETQYF. The CDR3 DNA reads as TGTGCCAGCAGCGCCCAGGGCGGGCATTCTGAGGAGACCCAGTACTTC.

This chain connects TRBV29-1 to TRBJ2-3, with D perhaps TRBD1 (5 bases). V lost 3 bases, J lost 7 bases, and 11 bases lay in between. The V gene's germline CDR1 is SQVTM and CDR2 ANQGSEA. The CDR3 has 12 amino acids. CDR3 coding DNA: TGCAGCGTTGACCAGGGTCCAAATACGCAGTATTTT. Translation gives CSVDQGPNTQYF.

The table lists this clonotype with a few counts. CDR3 DNA sequence: TGCGCCAGCAGCTCCCAGTCGGGGGCCCAAGAGACCCAGTACTTC. Protein product: CASSSQSGAQETQYF. V and J are TRBV5-1 and TRBJ2-5; the D call may be TRBD1 or TRBD2 (6 bases each). The CDR3 sequence is 15 residues long. The V gene's germline CDR1 is SGHRS and CDR2 YFSETQ. Trimming removed 3 bases at V and 1 base at J, with 13 bases between. Using reference TRBV5-1 and TRBJ2-5 for the parts outside the CDR3, the full variable domain is KAGVTQTPRYLIKTRGQQVTLSCSPISGHRSVSWYQQTPGQGLQFLFEYFSETQRNKGNFPGRFSGRQFSNSRSEMNVSTLELGDSALYLCASSSQSGAQETQYFGPGTRLLVL.

The rearrangement uses TRBV9 and TRBJ2-5; TRBD2 matches 10 bases. There are 16 residues in the CDR3. Unmatched junction bases numbered 7, after V lost 0 bases and J lost 5 bases. Germline V gene data show CDR1 as SGDLS and CDR2 as YYNGEE. The CDR3 DNA follows: TGTGCCAGCAGCGTAGGAGCTAGCGGGAGCGGCGAGACCCAGTACTTC. Residues: CASSVGASGSGETQYF.